These 25 T cell receptor beta chains originate from one sample sequenced in a study of blood T cell repertoires in COVID-19. Generated by immunoSEQ multiplex PCR, the TCRdb table keeps only in-frame clones and is missing some. The sample contains about 100,000 clones, roughly 80% of which appear only once. The specimen sequenced was peripheral blood. These receptors were collected from a man between 65 and 85 years old with active or convalescent COVID-19.

The chain uses TRBV20-1 and TRBJ1-2; D is possibly TRBD1 (6 bases). This CDR3 comprises 11 residues. Trimming removed 6 bases at V and 5 bases at J, with 10 bases between. CDR1 and CDR2 (germline): DFQATT, SNEGSKA (reference sequence). The CDR3 DNA is TGCAGTGCGCAAACAGGGTATGGCTACACCTTC. Its protein is CSAQTGYGYTF.

This clone was detected only once. This rearrangement joins TRBV9 to TRBJ2-5; 7 nucleotides align to TRBD2. Trimming removed 2 bases from V and 4 bases from J; junction bases left unmatched: 8. The CDR3 contains 15 residues. Germline V lookup: CDR1 SGDLS, CDR2 YYNGEE. CDR3 DNA: TGTGCCAGCAGCGTCAACGCCGGGGGGTCAGAGACCCAGTACTTC. This gives the protein CASSVNAGGSETQYF.

In this sample, this clone turned up once. This rearrangement joins TRBV6-2 or TRBV6-3 to TRBJ1-1; possibly TRBD1 for D (5 bases). V dropped 2 bases and J dropped 2 bases, with 6 bases sitting between them. The CDR3 runs to 13 residues. Germline V gives CDR1 MNHEY, CDR2 SVGEGT. The CDR3 loop reads CASSYDSNTEAFF. The CDR3 nucleotides read TGTGCCAGCAGTTACGACAGCAACACTGAAGCTTTCTTT.

This rearrangement joins TRBV6-5 to TRBJ2-3; 7 bases are a match to TRBD2. Germline values: CDR1 MNHEY, CDR2 SVGAGI. This CDR3 has 14 residues. V gave up 2 bases and J gave up 6 bases; unmatched junction bases: 5. The DNA of the CDR3 is TGTGCCAGCAGTTACAGGCGGGGGTTCGATACGCAGTATTTT. Residues: CASSYRRGFDTQYF.

The V gene is TRBV18, the J gene TRBJ2-5; 9 bases agree with TRBD1. V trimming: 5 bases; J trimming: 4 bases; junction bases outside the gene matches: 2. CDR1 KGHSH and CDR2 LQKENI come from the germline V gene. This CDR3 spans 13 amino acids. CDR3 in DNA: TGTGCCAGCTCATCGGACAGGGGAGAGACCCAGTACTTC. The encoded protein is CASSSDRGETQYF.

This rearrangement joins TRBV6-6 to TRBJ2-3; perhaps TRBD1 as D (6 bases). Germline lookup yields CDR1 MNHNY and CDR2 SVGAGI (reference sequence). V lost 2 bases, J lost 4 bases, and 13 bases lay in between. CDR3 length equals 15 residues. The CDR3 bases are TGTGCCAGCAGTTACGCCGATGGGGGCGCAGATACGCAGTATTTT. Residues: CASSYADGGADTQYF.

The chain carries TRBV29-1 and TRBJ2-1; D perhaps matches TRBD2 (5 bases). The CDR3 has 12 amino acids. Germline loops: CDR1 SQVTM, CDR2 ANQGSEA. Trimming removed 8 bases from V and 5 bases from J, with 13 bases in between. In DNA, the CDR3 is TGCAGCTTCGGTGGGAGAAACAATGAGCAGTTCTTC. Its protein product is CSFGGRNNEQFF.

The J gene is TRBJ1-2, the V gene TRBV12-3 or TRBV12-4; a possible D gene is TRBD1 (5 bases). This CDR3 contains 11 residues. The V end was cut by 6 bases, the J end by 10 bases, with 12 bases between. CDR3 nucleotides: TGTGCCAGCAGCCGGACATCGTCCTACACCTTC. Its protein is CASSRTSSYTF.

The chain has TRBV6-5 and TRBJ1-2; weak D call: TRBD1 (6 bases). There are 13 residues in the CDR3. V was shortened by 6 bases and J by 4 bases, with 12 bases between the two germline ends. Germline V gene data show CDR1 as MNHEY and CDR2 as SVGAGI. CDR3 nucleotides: TGTGCCAGCAGCGATCAAGGGGGCTATGGCTACACCTTC. Translating gives CASSDQGGYGYTF.

The gene calls are TRBV7-9 and TRBJ1-1; D gene ambiguous. Trimming removed 5 bases at V and 0 bases at J, with 13 bases between. CDR3 length equals 15 residues. The germline CDR1 and CDR2 sequences are SEHNR and FQNEAQ (reference sequence). The CDR3 sequence is CASSVRQGMNTEAFF. The CDR3, as DNA: TGTGCCAGCAGCGTCAGACAAGGAATGAACACTGAAGCTTTCTTT. Complete variable domain (other parts from reference TRBV7-9 and TRBJ1-1): DTGVSQNPRHKITKRGQNVTFRCDPISEHNRLYWYRQTLGQGPEFLTYFQNEAQLEKSRLLSDRFSAERPKGSFSTLEIQRTEQGDSAMYLCASSVRQGMNTEAFFGQGTRLTVV.

A single count supports this clone. The chain uses TRBV6-6 and TRBJ1-1; the match to TRBD1 covers 10 bases. This CDR3 has 13 residues. J was trimmed by 4 bases and V by 7 bases; bases with no gene match: 3. Germline V gene sequence: CDR1 MNHNY, CDR2 SVGAGI (reference sequence). In DNA, the CDR3 is TGTGCCAGCAAGGACAGGGGGAGCACTGAAGCTTTCTTT. Protein product: CASKDRGSTEAFF.

V gene TRBV5-6 combines with J gene TRBJ1-2; 10 nucleotides agree with TRBD1. The V and J ends lost 5 bases and 7 bases, in that order; junction bases with no gene match: 14. Germline CDR1 and CDR2: SGHDT and YYEEEE. CDR3 length: 16 amino acids. CDR3 residues: CASSSRGTGVWGGYTF. The CDR3 DNA follows: TGTGCCAGCAGTTCGCGCGGGACAGGGGTTTGGGGTGGCTACACCTTC.

There are a few counts of this clone. The rearrangement uses TRBV5-1 and TRBJ1-4, with 11 nucleotides matching TRBD1. From germline, CDR1 is SGHRS and CDR2 YFSETQ. The CDR3 is made up of 18 amino acids. The V and J ends lost 1 base and 0 bases, in that order; junction bases with no gene match: 5. Here the CDR3 DNA reads TGCGCCAGCAGCTTGACCCCGGGACAGGGGGCAACTAATGAAAAACTGTTTTTT. This gives the protein CASSLTPGQGATNEKLFF.

This clone has just one count. This chain joins TRBV6-5 and TRBJ2-7; 7 positions agree with TRBD2. The germline V gene has CDR1 MNHEY and CDR2 SVGAGI. The CDR3 runs 13 residues. Trimming took 8 bases from V and 2 from J; bases not matched to a gene: 6. This chain's CDR3 is CASGSGPTYEQYF. CDR3 bases: TGTGCCAGCGGTAGCGGGCCCACCTACGAGCAGTACTTC.

The chain has TRBV10-2 and TRBJ1-5; 7 nucleotides agree with TRBD1. The V gene's germline CDR1 is WSHSY and CDR2 SAAADI. There are 16 residues in the CDR3. V lost 2 bases to trimming and J lost 0 bases; unmatched junction nucleotides: 4. This CDR3 reads CASSEGTVYSNQPQHF. Written as DNA, the CDR3 is TGCGCCAGCAGTGAGGGGACAGTCTATAGCAATCAGCCCCAGCATTTT.

This chain's CDR3 is CASSELGLAGGGETQYF. The CDR3 bases are TGTGCCAGCAGTGAATTGGGACTAGCGGGAGGGGGGGAGACCCAGTACTTC. This sequence joins TRBV6-1 and TRBJ2-5, with TRBD2 matching 16 bases. Germline CDR1 MNHNS, CDR2 SASEGT. Unmatched junction bases numbered 5, after V lost 2 bases and J lost 5 bases. The CDR3 extends over 17 amino acids.

The chain links TRBV5-1 to TRBJ2-1, with 12 bases that match TRBD2. Germline lookup yields CDR1 SGHRS and CDR2 YFSETQ. This CDR3 has 16 residues. Trimming removed 5 bases from V and 4 bases from J; junction bases left unmatched: 7. The CDR3 region has the DNA TGCGCCAGCAGTTCTAGCGGGGGGGCGATTTACAATGAGCAGTTCTTC. Protein product: CASSSSGGAIYNEQFF.

The genes are TRBV27 and TRBJ2-1, with 10 bases aligning to TRBD2. The CDR3 is made up of 15 amino acids. Germline CDR1 MNHEY, CDR2 SMNVEV (reference sequence). With 8 bases clipped from V and 2 bases from J, the junction kept 6 bases outside the gene matches. The DNA for the CDR3 is TGTGCCAGCGGACGGAGCGGGAGGGCCTACAATGAGCAGTTCTTC. Protein sequence: CASGRSGRAYNEQFF.

This rearrangement joins TRBV11-2 to TRBJ2-5; D gene ambiguous. The CDR3 runs to 14 residues. Per germline, CDR1 SGHAT and CDR2 FQNNGV. V was clipped by 0 bases and J by 4 bases, with 9 bases between them. CDR3 DNA: TGTGCCAGCAGCTTAGAGGGTAGAGGAGAGACCCAGTACTTC. Its protein product is CASSLEGRGETQYF.

The chain links TRBV2 to TRBJ2-5, with 7 bases aligning to TRBD1. Germline CDR1 is SNHLY and CDR2 is FYNNEI. The trim removed 7 bases at V and 5 bases at J, leaving 10 bases unmatched. The CDR3 totals 14 residues. The DNA of the CDR3 is TGTGCCAGCAATCACTACGGGACAGATGAGACCCAGTACTTC. This translates into CASNHYGTDETQYF.

The rearrangement uses TRBV13 and TRBJ2-5, with TRBD1 identical over 9 bases. The CDR3 is made up of 17 amino acids. Germline V gene data show CDR1 as PRHDT and CDR2 as FYEKMQ (reference sequence). V trimming: 3 bases; J trimming: 1 base; junction bases outside the gene matches: 9. CDR3 sequence (DNA): TGTGCCAGCAGCTTCTCCCCGGGACAGGGCGGCCAAGAGACCCAGTACTTC. As protein: CASSFSPGQGGQETQYF.

The chain employs TRBV2 and TRBJ1-5; the D is unclear. V was clipped by 9 bases and J by 0 bases, with 12 bases between them. The CDR3 runs 14 residues. Germline CDR1 is SNHLY and CDR2 is FYNNEI. CDR3 nucleotides: TGTGCCAGTGGGAGGAGCTCTAGCAATCAGCCCCAGCATTTT. As protein: CASGRSSSNQPQHF.

This chain links TRBV5-1 with TRBJ2-1, with D possibly TRBD2 on 6 matching bases. The V and J ends lost 2 bases and 10 bases respectively, with 13 bases between them. Germline CDR1 reads SGHRS; CDR2 reads YFSETQ. CDR3 length equals 13 residues. The CDR3 DNA reads as TGCGCCAGCAGCTTCCAGGCGGGGAGGGAGCAGTTCTTC. It specifies CASSFQAGREQFF.

This sequence joins TRBV7-9 and TRBJ1-2; 8 nucleotides align to TRBD1. Germline V CDR1 and CDR2: SEHNR, FQNEAQ (reference sequence). The CDR3 is 13 residues long. The ends lost 3 bases at V and 8 bases at J; junction bases unmatched: 5. DNA of the CDR3: TGTGCCAGCAGCTTCCCCAGGACAGGGGGCTACACCTTC. Translated: CASSFPRTGGYTF.

This clone was seen just once. CDR3 region: CSVGGGRWEQYF. The CDR3 DNA reads as TGCAGCGTTGGCGGGGGGCGCTGGGAGCAGTACTTC. The rearrangement joins TRBV29-1 to TRBJ2-7; 8 bases map to TRBD2. The germline V gene has CDR1 SQVTM and CDR2 ANQGSEA. J lost 7 bases, V lost 4 bases, and 6 bases had no gene match. The CDR3 sequence is 12 residues long.